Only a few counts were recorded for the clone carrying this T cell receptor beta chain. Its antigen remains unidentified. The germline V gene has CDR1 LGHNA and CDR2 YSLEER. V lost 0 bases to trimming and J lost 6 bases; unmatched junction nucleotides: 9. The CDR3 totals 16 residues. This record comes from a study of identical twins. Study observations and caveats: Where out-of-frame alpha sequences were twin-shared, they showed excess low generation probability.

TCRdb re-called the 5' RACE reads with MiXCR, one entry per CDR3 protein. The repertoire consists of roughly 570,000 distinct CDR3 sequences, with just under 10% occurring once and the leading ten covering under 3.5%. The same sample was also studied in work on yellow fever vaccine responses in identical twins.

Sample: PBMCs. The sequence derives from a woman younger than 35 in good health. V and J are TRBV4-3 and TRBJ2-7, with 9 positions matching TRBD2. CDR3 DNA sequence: TGCGCCAGCAGCCAAGATGCCCTAGCGGGATATGGCGAGCAGTACTTC. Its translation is CASSQDALAGYGEQYF.